This entry concerns a single T cell receptor beta chain. After removal of 6 bases from V and 2 bases from J, the junction contained 16 bases not matched to a gene. The V gene's germline CDR1 is MDHEN and CDR2 SYDVKM. The CDR3 totals 17 residues. This sample is part of a study of blood T cell repertoires in COVID-19. In the study overall: Acute and convalescent COVID-19 samples came from the United States, Italy and Spain. PBMCs, B-cell-depleted T cells, or T cells provided the cDNA or gDNA that made up the material.

Original handling: From reference gene primer amplification, estimates of nucleated cell counts were derived. The repertoire was sequenced with immunoSEQ multiplex PCR; TCRdb's copy has only in-frame clones and lacks some. D and trimming were read from the DNA, whereas the V and J calls and clone size are those reported in that table. The table lists 76,000 or so clones, around 90% of them singletons. The chain has TRBV28 and TRBJ2-7, with TRBD2 matching over 7 bases. The TCR was taken from a man aged 25 to 40 with acute or convalescent COVID-19. Specimen: peripheral blood. CDR3 bases: TGTGCCAGCAGGATATTTAGCGGGCCTCCATTTACCTACGAGCAGTACTTC. The encoded protein is CASRIFSGPPFTYEQYF.